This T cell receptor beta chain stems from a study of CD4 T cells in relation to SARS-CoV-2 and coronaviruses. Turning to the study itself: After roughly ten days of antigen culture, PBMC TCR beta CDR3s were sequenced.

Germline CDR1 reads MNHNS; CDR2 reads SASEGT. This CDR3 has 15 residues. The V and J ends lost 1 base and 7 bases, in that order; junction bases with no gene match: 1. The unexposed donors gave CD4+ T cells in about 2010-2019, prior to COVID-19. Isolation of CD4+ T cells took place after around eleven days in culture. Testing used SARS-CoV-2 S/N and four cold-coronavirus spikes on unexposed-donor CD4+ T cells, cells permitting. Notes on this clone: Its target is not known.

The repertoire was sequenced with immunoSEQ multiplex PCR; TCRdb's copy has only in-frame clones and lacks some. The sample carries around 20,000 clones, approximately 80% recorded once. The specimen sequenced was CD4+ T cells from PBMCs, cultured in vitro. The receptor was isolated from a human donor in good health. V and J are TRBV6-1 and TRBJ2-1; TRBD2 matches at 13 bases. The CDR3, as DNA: TGTGCCAGCAGTGAAGAACTAGCGGGAGGGAATGAGCAGTTCTTC. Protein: CASSEELAGGNEQFF.